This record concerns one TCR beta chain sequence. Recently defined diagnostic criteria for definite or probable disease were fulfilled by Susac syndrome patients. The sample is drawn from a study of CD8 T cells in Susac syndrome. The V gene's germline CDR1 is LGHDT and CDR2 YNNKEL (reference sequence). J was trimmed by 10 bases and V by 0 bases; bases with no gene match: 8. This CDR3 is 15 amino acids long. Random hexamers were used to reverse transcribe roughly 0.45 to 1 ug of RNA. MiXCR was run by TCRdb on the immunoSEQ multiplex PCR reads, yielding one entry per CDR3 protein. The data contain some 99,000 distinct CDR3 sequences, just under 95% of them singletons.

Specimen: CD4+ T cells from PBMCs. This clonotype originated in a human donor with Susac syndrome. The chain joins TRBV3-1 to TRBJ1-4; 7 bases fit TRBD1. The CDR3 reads CASSQDGGTVVKLFF. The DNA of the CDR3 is TGTGCCAGCAGCCAAGATGGGGGGACAGTGGTAAAACTGTTTTTT.